This TCR beta chain was captured by sequencing in a study of T cell responses to AZD1222 COVID-19 vaccine. Method: immunoSEQ multiplex PCR; TCRdb's copy keeps in-frame clones and lacks some. The table has 150,000 to 200,000 clones, 92% seen once. For this clone: The same CDR3 arises from other DNA sequences in this sample as well.

This CDR3 is 12 amino acids long. Between the trimmed V and J ends, which lost 6 bases and 2 bases, there was a span of 7 bases. The V gene's germline CDR1 is SNHLY and CDR2 FYNNEI. This clonotype originated in an adult in good health. This specimen was peripheral blood, taken on day 0 of AZD1222 vaccination. The chain links TRBV2 to TRBJ1-2; D gene ambiguous. The CDR3: CASRGGNYGYTF. The CDR3 DNA sequence: TGTGCCAGCAGGGGTGGAAACTATGGCTACACCTTC.